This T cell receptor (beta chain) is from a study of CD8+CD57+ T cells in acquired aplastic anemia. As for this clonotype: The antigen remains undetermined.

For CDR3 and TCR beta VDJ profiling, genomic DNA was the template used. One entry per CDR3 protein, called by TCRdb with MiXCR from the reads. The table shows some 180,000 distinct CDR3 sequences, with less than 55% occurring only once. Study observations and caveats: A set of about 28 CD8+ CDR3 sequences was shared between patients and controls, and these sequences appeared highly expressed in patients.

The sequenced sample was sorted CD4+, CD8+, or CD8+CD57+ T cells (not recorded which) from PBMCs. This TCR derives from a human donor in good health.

The CDR3 DNA sequence: TGTGCCATCAGTGAGTCGGTGACAGGGGGCTTTGGCTACACCTTC. Residues: CAISESVTGGFGYTF. V is TRBV10-3 and J is TRBJ1-2, with TRBD1 identical over 10 bases. This CDR3 contains 15 residues. J was trimmed by 7 bases and V by 0 bases; bases with no gene match: 5. Germline loops: CDR1 ENHRY, CDR2 SYGVKD.